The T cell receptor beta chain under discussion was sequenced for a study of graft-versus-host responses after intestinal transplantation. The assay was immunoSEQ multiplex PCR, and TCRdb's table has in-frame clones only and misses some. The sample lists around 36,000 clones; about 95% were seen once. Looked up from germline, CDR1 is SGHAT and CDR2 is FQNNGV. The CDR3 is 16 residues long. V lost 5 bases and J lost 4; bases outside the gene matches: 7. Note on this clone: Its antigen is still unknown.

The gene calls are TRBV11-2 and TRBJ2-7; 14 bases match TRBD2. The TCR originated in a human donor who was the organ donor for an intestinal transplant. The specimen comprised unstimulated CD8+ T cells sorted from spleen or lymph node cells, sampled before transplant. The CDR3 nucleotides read TGTGCCAGCAGCATCACGACTAGCGGGGGGGCTTACGAGCAGTACTTC. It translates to CASSITTSGGAYEQYF.